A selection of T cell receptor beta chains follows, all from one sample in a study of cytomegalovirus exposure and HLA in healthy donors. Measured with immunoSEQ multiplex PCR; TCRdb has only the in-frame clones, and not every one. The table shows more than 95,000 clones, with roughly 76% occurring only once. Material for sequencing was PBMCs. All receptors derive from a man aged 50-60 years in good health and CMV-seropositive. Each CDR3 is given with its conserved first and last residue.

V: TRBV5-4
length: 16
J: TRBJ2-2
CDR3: CASSLTGALRDGELFF

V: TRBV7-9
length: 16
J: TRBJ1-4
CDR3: CASSLAGTGGNEKLFF

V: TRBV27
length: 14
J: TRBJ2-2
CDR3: CASKLQGNTGELFF

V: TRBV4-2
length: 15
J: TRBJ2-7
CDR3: CASSQGSGAAYEQYF

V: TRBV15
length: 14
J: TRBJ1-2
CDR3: CATSPGQGILGYTF

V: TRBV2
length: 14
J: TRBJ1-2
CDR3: CASSEVGQNYGYTF

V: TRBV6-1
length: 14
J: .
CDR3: CASSVDRVAYEQYF

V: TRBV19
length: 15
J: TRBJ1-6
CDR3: CASSTPGQINSPLHF

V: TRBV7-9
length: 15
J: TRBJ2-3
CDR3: CASTLLAGGLDTQYF

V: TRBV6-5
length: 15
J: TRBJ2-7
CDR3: CASSLGGESSYEQYF

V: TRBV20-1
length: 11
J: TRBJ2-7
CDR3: CSASLVYEQYF

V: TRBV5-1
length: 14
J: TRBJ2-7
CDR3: CASREDYGLYEQYF

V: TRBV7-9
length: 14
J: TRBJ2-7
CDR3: CSSSPVGGNYEQYF

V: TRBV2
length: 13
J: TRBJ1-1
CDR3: CASYGQGNTEAFF

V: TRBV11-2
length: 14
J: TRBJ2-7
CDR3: CASRPTGDSYEQYF

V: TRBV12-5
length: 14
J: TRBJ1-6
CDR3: CASGPGQINSPLHF

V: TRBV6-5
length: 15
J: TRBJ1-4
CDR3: CASSPTGARSEKLFF

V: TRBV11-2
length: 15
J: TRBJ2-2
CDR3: CASRLMGQSTGELFF

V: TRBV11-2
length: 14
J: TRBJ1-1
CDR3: CASSLPPGGTEAFF

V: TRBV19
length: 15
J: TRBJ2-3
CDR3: CASSGAGGLTDTQYF

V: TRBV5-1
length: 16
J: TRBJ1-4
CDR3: CASSPRQGAQDEKLFF

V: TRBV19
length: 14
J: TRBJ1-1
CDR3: CASSNPGKNTEAFF

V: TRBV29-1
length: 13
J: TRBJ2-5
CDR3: CSPAVADQETQYF

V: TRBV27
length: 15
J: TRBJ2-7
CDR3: CASSLLQGDYGEQYF

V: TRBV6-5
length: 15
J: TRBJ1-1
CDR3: CASSSPRVGNTEAFF

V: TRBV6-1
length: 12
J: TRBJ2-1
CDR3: CATRAGANEQFF

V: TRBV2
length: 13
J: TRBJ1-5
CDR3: CASRGGSNQPQHF

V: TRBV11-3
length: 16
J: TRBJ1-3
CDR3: CASSLDQGAPGNTIYF

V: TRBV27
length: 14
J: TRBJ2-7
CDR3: CASSLLEGASEQYF

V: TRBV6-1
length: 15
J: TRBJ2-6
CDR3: CASSLQGTGANVLTF

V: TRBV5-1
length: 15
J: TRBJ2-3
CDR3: CASSVIQGTTDTQYF

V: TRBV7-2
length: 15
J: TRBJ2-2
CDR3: CASSPGTANTGELFF

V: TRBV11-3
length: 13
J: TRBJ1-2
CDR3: CASSLGQGRSFHF

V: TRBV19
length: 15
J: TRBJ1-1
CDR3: CASSISTTGKGEAFF

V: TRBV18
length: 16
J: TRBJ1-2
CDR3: CASSPRAGGLDYGYTF

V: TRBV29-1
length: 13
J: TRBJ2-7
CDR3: CSVSSGTTYEQYF

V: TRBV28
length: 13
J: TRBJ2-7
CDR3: CASTPEGSGGWDF

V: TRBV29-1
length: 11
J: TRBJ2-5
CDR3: CSARQQETQYF

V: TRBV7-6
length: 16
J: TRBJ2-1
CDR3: CASSLATAAASREQFF

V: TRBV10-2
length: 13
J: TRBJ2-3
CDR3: CASSEGEADTQYF

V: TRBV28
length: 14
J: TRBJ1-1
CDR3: CASSLPGGAGDAFF

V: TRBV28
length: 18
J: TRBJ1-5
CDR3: CASSFRDRGRRNNQPQHF

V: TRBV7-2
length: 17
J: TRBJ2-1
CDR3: CASSSPSSGGHYNEQFF

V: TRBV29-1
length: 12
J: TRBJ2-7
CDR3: CSVVYGDYEQYF

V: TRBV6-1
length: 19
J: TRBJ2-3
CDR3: CASSERTSGRPLSTDTQYF